The T cell receptor (beta chain) under discussion was sequenced for a study of blood T cell repertoires in COVID-19. Study background: The samples span acute and convalescent COVID-19 from the United States, Italy and Spain. The cDNA or gDNA used as material had been derived from T cells, B-cell-depleted T cells, or PBMCs.

Seattle's enrolled individuals joined amid active infection and were then monitored longitudinally. In the original workflow: Estimation of nucleated cell counts was performed using reference gene primer amplification. TCRdb keeps only in-frame clones here, not all; method: immunoSEQ multiplex PCR. D and trimming come from the DNA, and the V and J calls and clone size come from that table. The sample has about 250,000 clones, around 89% seen once. CDR3 length equals 12 residues. V was clipped by 7 bases and J by 5 bases; unmatched bases: 4. Germline V CDR1 and CDR2: SQVTM, ANQGSEA. Material: peripheral blood. The sequence was obtained from a woman aged 30 to 39 with COVID-19, enrolled during active disease. This chain links TRBV29-1 with TRBJ2-3, with 9 nucleotides matching TRBD1. CDR3 region: CSGTGVVDTQYF. In nucleotides, the CDR3 is TGCAGCGGGACAGGGGTGGTAGATACGCAGTATTTT.